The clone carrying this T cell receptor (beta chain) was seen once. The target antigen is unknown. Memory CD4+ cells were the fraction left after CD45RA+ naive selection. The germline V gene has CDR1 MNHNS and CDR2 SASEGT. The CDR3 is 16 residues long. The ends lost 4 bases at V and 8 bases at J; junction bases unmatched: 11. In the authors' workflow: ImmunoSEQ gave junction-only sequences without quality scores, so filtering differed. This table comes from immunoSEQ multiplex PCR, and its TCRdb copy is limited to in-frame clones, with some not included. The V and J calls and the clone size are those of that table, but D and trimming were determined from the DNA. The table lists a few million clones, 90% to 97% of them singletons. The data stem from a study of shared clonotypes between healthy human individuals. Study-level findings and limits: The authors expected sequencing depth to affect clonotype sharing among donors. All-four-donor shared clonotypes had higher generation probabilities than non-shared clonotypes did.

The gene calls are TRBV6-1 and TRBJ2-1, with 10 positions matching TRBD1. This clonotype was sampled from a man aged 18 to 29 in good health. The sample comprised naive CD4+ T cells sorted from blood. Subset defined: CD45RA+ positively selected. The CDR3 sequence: CASSVTSGQGRDEQFF. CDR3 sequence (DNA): TGTGCCAGCAGTGTCACCTCGGGACAGGGGCGGGATGAGCAGTTCTTC.